One sample yielded the 30 T cell receptor beta chains listed below, sequenced in a study of blood T cell repertoires in COVID-19 (TCRdb year 2020). The library was built by means of the immunoSEQ multiplex PCR assay. TCRdb took over this immuneACCESS table, retaining in-frame rearrangements with V and J assigned. Such tables are incomplete; in checked studies, under half of the missing clones stem from an unresolved V gene, and the remainder is unexplained. The sample contains about 89,000 clones, 55% to 75% of them found a single time. Jointly, the top ten make up roughly 14% of the sample. Input material: peripheral blood. Every receptor here comes from a woman at least 80 years old with acute or convalescent COVID-19.

This clone was observed a single time. This rearrangement joins TRBV3-1 (or the pseudogene TRBV3-2) to TRBJ1-1; TRBD1 matches 7 bases. Germline V gives CDR1 LGHDT, CDR2 YNNKEL (reference sequence). The V gene end was trimmed by 1 base and the J gene end by 6 bases; junction bases not matched to a gene: 5. The length of the CDR3 is 14 residues. The CDR3 region is CASSQADRVPEAFF. Written as DNA, the CDR3 is TGTGCCAGCAGCCAAGCCGACAGGGTTCCTGAAGCTTTCTTT.

The chain links TRBV5-4 to TRBJ2-3, with 7 positions matching TRBD2. Germline loops: CDR1 SGHNT, CDR2 YYREEE (reference sequence). The CDR3 runs to 16 residues. V was clipped by 3 bases and J by 0 bases; unmatched bases: 7. This CDR3 reads CASSSGSGRSTDTQYF. CDR3 nucleotides: TGTGCCAGCAGCTCCGGGTCCGGGAGGAGCACAGATACGCAGTATTTT.

CDR3 sequence reads: CASSQAAQRGTGELFF. The CDR3 DNA reads TGTGCCAGCAGCCAAGCAGCCCAGCGGGGGACCGGGGAGCTGTTTTTT. V usage is TRBV7-9 and J usage is TRBJ2-2; 8 nucleotides match TRBD2. J was trimmed by 5 bases and V by 5 bases; bases with no gene match: 10. Germline V gives CDR1 SEHNR, CDR2 FQNEAQ (reference sequence). The CDR3 runs 16 residues.

V usage is TRBV5-1 and J usage is TRBJ2-2; 12 bases are shared with TRBD2. From germline, CDR1 is SGHRS and CDR2 YFSETQ. The CDR3 runs 17 residues. J gave up 4 bases and V 5 bases, and 9 bases lay outside the gene matches. The chain's CDR3 is CASRLTSGGSLTGELFF. CDR3 in DNA: TGCGCCAGCAGGTTGACTAGCGGGGGATCCCTCACCGGGGAGCTGTTTTTT.

The V call is TRBV4-2, the J call TRBJ1-3; D remains ambiguous. The V gene lost 0 bases and the J gene lost 0 bases, with 9 bases spanning the gap. Germline CDR1 is LGHNA and CDR2 is YNFKEQ. This CDR3 comprises 16 residues. Here the CDR3 reads CASSQDLRVSGNTIYF. Here the CDR3 DNA reads TGTGCCAGCAGCCAAGATTTACGGGTCTCTGGAAACACCATATATTTT.

The J gene is TRBJ1-6, the V gene TRBV11-2; possibly TRBD1 for D (6 bases). V shed 5 bases and J shed 11 bases, with 10 bases lying between them. This CDR3 spans 12 amino acids. Germline V CDR1 and CDR2: SGHAT, FQNNGV. DNA of the CDR3: TGTGCCAGCAGCGCGTGGGGGCCACCCCTCCACTTT. Amino acids: CASSAWGPPLHF. The full variable domain, rest sourced from reference TRBV11-2 and TRBJ1-6, is EAGVAQSPRYKIIEKRQSVAFWCNPISGHATLYWYQQILGQGPKLLIQFQNNGVVDDSQLPKDRFSAERLKGVDSTLKIQPAKLEDSAVYLCASSAWGPPLHFGNGTRLTVT.

V gene TRBV12-5 combines with J gene TRBJ1-5, with D maybe TRBD1 (5 bases). The ends were cut back, 7 bases at V and 3 bases at J, with 13 bases in the middle. The CDR3 consists of 14 residues. Per germline, CDR1 LGHNT and CDR2 FRNRAP. Written as DNA, the CDR3 is TGTGCTAGTGCCCGGGGGGACCCCAATCAGCCCCAGCATTTT. It codes for CASARGDPNQPQHF.

The chain has TRBV5-1 and TRBJ1-4; D uncertain. The CDR3 sequence is 18 residues long. V shed 7 bases and J shed 4 bases, with 26 bases lying between them. Germline V gene data show CDR1 as SGHRS and CDR2 as YFSETQ. CDR3 coding DNA: TGCGCCAGCCGACTATCAATCGCCTTGGGTGCGTTTAATGAAAAACTGTTTTTT. Protein sequence: CASRLSIALGAFNEKLFF.

The chain joins TRBV5-1 to TRBJ1-1; D is perhaps TRBD1 (5 bases). Germline V gene lookup returns CDR1 SGHRS and CDR2 YFSETQ. V gave up 0 bases and J gave up 4 bases, with 10 bases separating them. The CDR3 runs 14 residues. The CDR3 here is CASSLAQGGTEAFF. CDR3 nucleotides: TGCGCCAGCAGCTTGGCCCAGGGAGGCACTGAAGCTTTCTTT. The full variable domain, completed using reference TRBV5-1 and TRBJ1-1, is KAGVTQTPRYLIKTRGQQVTLSCSPISGHRSVSWYQQTPGQGLQFLFEYFSETQRNKGNFPGRFSGRQFSNSRSEMNVSTLELGDSALYLCASSLAQGGTEAFFGQGTRLTVV.

About this clone itself: Within the sample, other DNA sequences also encode this same CDR3. The CDR3 nucleotides are TGTGCCAGCAGCTTAGGACAGGGTTATGGCTACACCTTC. It codes for CASSLGQGYGYTF. The rearrangement joins TRBV7-2 to TRBJ1-2; the match to TRBD1 covers 7 bases. The V segment lost 1 base and the J segment 5 bases; nucleotides outside the gene matches: 1. The V gene's germline CDR1 is SGHTA and CDR2 FQGNSA. The CDR3 totals 13 residues.

This clone was picked up one time. The junction does not match germline at one end; this may be a read error. The CDR3 region is CASSLDFSSYNEQFF. The CDR3 DNA reads as TGTGCTAGCAGCTTAGATTTCAGCTCCTACAATGAGCAGTTCTTC. This rearrangement joins TRBV7-7 to TRBJ2-1, with D uncertain. CDR1 is SSHAT, CDR2 FNYEAQ, per germline (reference sequence). This CDR3 spans 15 amino acids.

The chain carries TRBV19 and TRBJ2-2, with TRBD2 identical over 8 bases. The trim removed 6 bases at V and 5 bases at J, leaving 8 bases unmatched. CDR3 length: 15 amino acids. Germline V gives CDR1 LNHDA, CDR2 SQIVND (reference sequence). CDR3 nucleotide sequence: TGTGCCAGTAGCGCCCCGGGGGGGAGTACCGGGGAGCTGTTTTTT. Translation: CASSAPGGSTGELFF.

The V gene is TRBV7-9, the J gene TRBJ1-1; TRBD1 agrees at 8 bases. The CDR3 sequence is 15 residues long. J was trimmed by 1 base and V by 5 bases; bases with no gene match: 6. Germline loops: CDR1 SEHNR, CDR2 FQNEAQ (reference sequence). The CDR3 sequence: CASSRVGTGNTEAFF. The CDR3 nucleotides read TGTGCCAGCAGCCGAGTGGGGACAGGGAACACTGAAGCTTTCTTT.

The genes are TRBV5-1 and TRBJ1-1; D possibly corresponds to TRBD1 (6 bases). The germline V gene encodes CDR1 SGHRS and CDR2 YFSETQ. V was shortened by 5 bases and J by 5 bases, with 13 bases between the two germline ends. The CDR3 runs to 13 residues. The CDR3 loop is CASSTGWRTEAFF. The CDR3 region has the DNA TGCGCCAGCAGTACAGGGTGGCGAACTGAAGCTTTCTTT. The full variable domain, rest sourced from reference TRBV5-1 and TRBJ1-1, is KAGVTQTPRYLIKTRGQQVTLSCSPISGHRSVSWYQQTPGQGLQFLFEYFSETQRNKGNFPGRFSGRQFSNSRSEMNVSTLELGDSALYLCASSTGWRTEAFFGQGTRLTVV.

V is TRBV7-2 and J is TRBJ1-6; D uncertain. V lost 5 bases, J lost 8 bases, and 7 bases lay in between. The germline CDR1 and CDR2 sequences are SGHTA and FQGNSA. This CDR3 region has 12 residues. The CDR3 is CASSMSDSPLHF. The CDR3 DNA follows: TGTGCCAGCAGCATGAGCGATTCACCCCTCCACTTT.

The chain couples TRBV2 to TRBJ2-1; D is unclear. The CDR3 extends over 14 amino acids. CDR1 SNHLY and CDR2 FYNNEI come from the germline V gene. The V end lost 1 base, the J end lost 4 bases, and 8 bases lay between the germline ends. The CDR3 region is CASSEGENYNEQFF. DNA for the CDR3: TGTGCCAGCAGTGAAGGTGAGAATTACAATGAGCAGTTCTTC.

This clone was observed a handful of times. This chain connects TRBV14 to TRBJ1-4; 9 positions match TRBD1. With 5 bases clipped from V and 4 bases from J, the junction kept 11 bases outside the gene matches. This CDR3 has 17 residues. CDR1 and CDR2 from the germline V gene are SGHDN and FVKESK. The CDR3: CASSSGTGSHLNEKLFF. For the CDR3, the DNA is TGTGCCAGCAGCTCCGGGACAGGGTCACACCTTAATGAAAAACTGTTTTTT.

The CDR3 is CSASSTGLNTEAFF. CDR3 DNA: TGCAGTGCCAGTAGCACAGGTTTGAACACTGAAGCTTTCTTT. The genes are TRBV20-1 and TRBJ1-1; the D gene is possibly TRBD1 (5 bases). Trimming took 6 bases from V and 0 from J, leaving 14 bases between them. This CDR3 is built from 14 residues. The germline V gene has CDR1 DFQATT and CDR2 SNEGSKA (reference sequence).

The chain couples TRBV4-3 to TRBJ2-5, with 8 bases matching TRBD1. Germline V lookup: CDR1 LGHNA, CDR2 YSLEER. The CDR3 length is 14 residues. The V and J ends lost 4 bases and 3 bases, in that order; junction bases with no gene match: 4. CDR3 in DNA: TGCGCCAGCAGCCTTATGACAGGGGAAGAGACCCAGTACTTC. Encoded protein: CASSLMTGEETQYF.

J is TRBJ1-1 and V is TRBV5-6; D is possibly TRBD1 (6 bases). Looked up from germline, CDR1 is SGHDT and CDR2 is YYEEEE. Trimming took off 1 base at V and 1 base at J, with 11 bases between the two ends. This CDR3 is 15 amino acids long. The CDR3 DNA reads as TGTGCCAGCAGCTTGACAGGGCTTCAGAACACTGAAGCTTTCTTT. This translates into CASSLTGLQNTEAFF.

The V gene is TRBV7-9, the J gene TRBJ1-5, with 7 bases lining up with TRBD1. The germline V gene has CDR1 SEHNR and CDR2 FQNEAQ (reference sequence). V gave up 5 bases and J gave up 2 bases; unmatched junction bases: 6. This CDR3 is built from 15 residues. As DNA, the CDR3 is TGTGCCAGCAGCGCGACAGGGCTTGGCAATCAGCCCCAGCATTTT. Protein product: CASSATGLGNQPQHF.

The chain links TRBV7-8 to TRBJ1-5, with D possibly TRBD1 on 5 matching bases. This CDR3 contains 14 residues. Deletions cut 5 bases from V and 6 bases from J, with 14 bases between. The germline V gene has CDR1 SGHVS and CDR2 FQNEAQ. The CDR3 DNA follows: TGTGCCAGCAGCCTGTGGGGGGAGGCTCAGCCCCAGCATTTT. Amino acids: CASSLWGEAQPQHF.

The DNA for the CDR3 is TGTGCCAGCAGCGCGACAGTTCCCCGCCAAGAGACCCAGTACTTC. Translating gives CASSATVPRQETQYF. The rearrangement uses TRBV11-1 and TRBJ2-5; D might be TRBD1 (5 bases). Germline V gives CDR1 SGHAT, CDR2 FQDESV (reference sequence). V gave up 5 bases and J gave up 1 base, with 14 bases separating them. This CDR3 has 15 residues.

This chain connects TRBV12-3 or TRBV12-4 to TRBJ1-1; 9 bases match TRBD1. The CDR3 contains 13 residues. Trimming removed 4 bases from V and 5 bases from J; junction bases left unmatched: 2. The CDR3 sequence: CASSSDRGTEAFF. The CDR3 DNA reads TGTGCCAGCAGTTCCGACAGGGGGACTGAAGCTTTCTTT.

This clone was picked up a small number of times. This chain links TRBV5-8 with TRBJ2-1; 7 bases are a match to TRBD1. The CDR3 loop spans 16 amino acids. From germline, CDR1 is SGHTS and CDR2 YDEGEE. V lost 0 bases and J lost 6; bases outside the gene matches: 9. The CDR3 here is CASSLEGALLVNEQFF. CDR3 coding DNA: TGTGCCAGCAGCTTGGAGGGGGCACTTCTTGTCAATGAGCAGTTCTTC.

The chain joins TRBV10-3 to TRBJ1-4; a weak D match, TRBD1 (6 bases). V was clipped by 0 bases and J by 8 bases, with 7 bases between them. CDR3 size: 13 residues. The germline gives CDR1 ENHRY, CDR2 SYGVKD. The CDR3 sequence is CAISESDREKLFF. The CDR3 coding sequence is TGTGCCATCAGTGAGTCTGACAGGGAAAAACTGTTTTTT.

The V gene is TRBV29-1, the J gene TRBJ1-2, with 7 nucleotides matching TRBD1. Trimming cost V 7 bases and J 6 bases; bases outside gene matches: 8. Per the germline V gene, CDR1 is SQVTM and CDR2 is ANQGSEA. The CDR3 totals 12 residues. The CDR3 DNA reads as TGCAGCGCTATGGGACAGCCAGATGGCTACACCTTC. Translating gives CSAMGQPDGYTF.

V usage is TRBV18 and J usage is TRBJ2-7; 8 bases map to TRBD1. This CDR3 contains 16 residues. Trimming took 2 bases from V and 6 from J; bases not matched to a gene: 12. Germline lookup yields CDR1 KGHSH and CDR2 LQKENI. CDR3: CASSPVLGQGKFEQYF. CDR3 nucleotide sequence: TGTGCCAGCTCACCAGTTCTCGGACAGGGAAAGTTCGAGCAGTACTTC.

The V call is TRBV9, the J call TRBJ1-2; 7 bases agree with TRBD1. Per the germline V gene, CDR1 is SGDLS and CDR2 is YYNGEE. The length of the CDR3 is 14 residues. J was trimmed by 8 bases and V by 4 bases; bases with no gene match: 11. The CDR3 spells CASSSYPTGSGYTF. The CDR3 coding sequence is TGTGCCAGCAGCTCCTACCCGACAGGGTCGGGCTACACCTTC.

The chain links TRBV19 to TRBJ1-6; 7 nucleotides agree with TRBD1. V dropped 5 bases and J dropped 8; count of bases not matched to a gene: 9. Germline assignment: CDR1 LNHDA and CDR2 SQIVND (reference sequence). This CDR3 comprises 15 residues. For the CDR3, the DNA is TGTGCCAGTAGTCCTTTTGGACAGGTAGATTCACCCCTCCACTTT. Translated, it gives CASSPFGQVDSPLHF.